The entry that follows covers one T cell receptor beta chain sequence. No antigen is known for it. Researchers ran the PCR with 60 Vbeta and 13 Jbeta primers. The method was immunoSEQ multiplex PCR; TCRdb's version includes in-frame clones alone and lacks a portion of them. The data show 70,000 to 90,000 clones, with roughly 82% seen just once and under 20% held by the top ten. This specimen comes from a study of cytomegalovirus exposure and HLA in healthy donors. Study information: Among 150 million to 200 million T cells, an earlier analysis found 95 million to 140 million unique TCR beta sequences. Caucasian-associated ancestry cluster membership applied to less than 85% of a few hundred genotyped donors.

Germline-derived CDR1 and CDR2 are MGHDK and SYGVNS. This CDR3 region has 15 residues. Trimming took off 1 base at V and 4 bases at J, with 13 bases between the two ends. Study-wide points: There were some public TCRs occurring in many donors, but most TCR sequences were rare. Serostatus for CMV was the only available immune exposure information.

Sequencing was carried out using PBMCs. The chain combines TRBV25-1 with TRBJ1-2, with D perhaps TRBD1 (5 bases). This TCR was recovered from a man between 65 and 85 years old in good health and CMV-seropositive. This CDR3 is CASSEWAPGGYGYTF. The CDR3 bases are TGTGCCAGCAGTGAATGGGCGCCCGGGGGCTATGGCTACACCTTC.